These 23 T cell receptor beta chains originate from one sample sequenced in a study of shared clonotypes between healthy human individuals. Profiling relied on immunoSEQ multiplex PCR, and the TCRdb table lists in-frame clones only, not all of them. In the table there are about 1.1 million clones, approximately 77% of which are singletons. The sample comprised memory CD4+ T cells from PBMCs. Sample subset: CD45RA-negative fraction. All receptors derive from a man aged 18 to 35 in good health. Some clones in this sample may be carry-over from other donors' samples.

The chain joins TRBV15 to TRBJ2-7; D not resolved. Germline assignment: CDR1 LNHNV and CDR2 YYDKDF (reference sequence). Trimming stripped 0 bases from V and 7 bases from J, with 10 bases between. The CDR3 covers 13 residues. DNA of the CDR3: TGTGCCACCAGCAGAGATATAGTGAGGGAGCAGTACTTC. This sequence encodes CATSRDIVREQYF.

This clone was counted once. The genes are TRBV5-1 and TRBJ2-2; tentatively, D is TRBD2 (6 bases). This CDR3 comprises 15 residues. Trimming pared 0 bases from V and 2 bases from J, leaving 8 bases between. Germline CDR1 SGHRS, CDR2 YFSETQ. CDR3 in DNA: TGCGCCAGCAGCTTGGAGGGACTTAACACCGGGGAGCTGTTTTTT. It specifies CASSLEGLNTGELFF.

This clone was detected only once. Additional DNA sequences in this sample encode the identical CDR3. This rearrangement joins TRBV18 to TRBJ2-3; 8 bases fit TRBD2. The V gene's germline CDR1 is KGHSH and CDR2 LQKENI. This CDR3 has 15 amino acids. The trim removed 3 bases at V and 3 bases at J, leaving 5 bases unmatched. CDR3 sequence (DNA): TGTGCCAGCTCACCCCCCGGCGGGAGGACAGATACGCAGTATTTT. It specifies CASSPPGGRTDTQYF.

This chain links TRBV2 with TRBJ2-1, with no clear D. The CDR3 spans 15 residues. V lost 6 bases, J lost 0 bases, and 12 bases lay in between. Per germline, CDR1 SNHLY and CDR2 FYNNEI. The CDR3: CASSSTAYSYNEQFF. The CDR3 DNA is TGTGCCAGCAGCTCGACGGCGTACTCCTACAATGAGCAGTTCTTC.

This clone was detected a few times. V usage is TRBV6-1 and J usage is TRBJ1-3; 7 bases map to TRBD1. The length of the CDR3 is 15 residues. Germline lookup yields CDR1 MNHNS and CDR2 SASEGT. V dropped 10 bases and J dropped 0; count of bases not matched to a gene: 9. This CDR3 reads CATRTGHFSGNTIYF. Here the CDR3 DNA reads TGTGCCACACGGACAGGCCATTTCTCTGGAAACACCATATATTTT.

V and J are TRBV4-2 and TRBJ1-2; 8 bases map to TRBD1. The CDR3 spans 17 residues. Germline V gives CDR1 LGHNA, CDR2 YNFKEQ. The trim removed 1 base at V and 7 bases at J, leaving 14 bases unmatched. The CDR3 DNA is TGTGCCAGCAGCCAAGTTGGTTCCGGGACAGGTGGCTCTGGCTACACCTTC. Translated: CASSQVGSGTGGSGYTF.

A few counts support this clone. The chain links TRBV27 to TRBJ2-4, with D unresolved. Deletions cut 4 bases from V and 7 bases from J, with 11 bases between. The CDR3 totals 13 residues. Germline V lookup: CDR1 MNHEY, CDR2 SMNVEV (reference sequence). The CDR3 protein is CASSSTMKNIQYF. As DNA, the CDR3 is TGTGCCAGCAGTTCCACGATGAAGAACATTCAGTACTTC.

The sample holds a few counts of this clone. This rearrangement joins TRBV7-2 to TRBJ2-2; D is perhaps TRBD2 (6 bases). Germline V gene sequence: CDR1 SGHTA, CDR2 FQGNSA. Trimming cost V 3 bases and J 10 bases, with 12 bases left between them. This CDR3 region has 13 residues. The DNA for the CDR3 is TGTGCCAGCAGCTTCGCCCGCGGGGTGGAGCTGTTTTTT. Its protein product is CASSFARGVELFF. The full variable domain, rest sourced from reference TRBV7-2 and TRBJ2-2, is GAGVSQSPSNKVTEKGKDVELRCDPISGHTALYWYRQSLGQGLEFLIYFQGNSAPDKSGLPSDRFSAERTGGSVSTLTIQRTQQEDSAVYLCASSFARGVELFFGEGSRLTVL.

This rearrangement joins TRBV28 to TRBJ1-3, with D hard to call. CDR1 and CDR2 from the germline V gene are MDHEN and SYDVKM. CDR3 length: 16 amino acids. Trimming pared 7 bases from V and 0 bases from J, leaving 16 bases between. The CDR3 loop reads CASTPRVGSSGNTIYF. In DNA form, the CDR3 reads TGTGCCAGCACCCCTAGGGTAGGGAGCTCTGGAAACACCATATATTTT.

The V and J genes are TRBV7-8 and TRBJ2-2; 7 bases line up with TRBD2. The CDR3 runs to 15 residues. With V trimmed by 6 bases and J by 0 bases, 4 bases remained unmatched. Germline values: CDR1 SGHVS, CDR2 FQNEAQ. The CDR3 sequence is CASRPGTTNTGELFF. Here the CDR3 DNA reads TGTGCCAGCAGACCAGGGACTACGAACACCGGGGAGCTGTTTTTT.

This clone was counted a few times. This rearrangement joins TRBV10-3 to TRBJ2-2; tentatively, D is TRBD2 (5 bases). Per germline, CDR1 ENHRY and CDR2 SYGVKD. The length of the CDR3 is 13 residues. The V and J ends lost 10 bases and 0 bases respectively, with 9 bases between them. The CDR3 is CATEGANTGELFF. The DNA of the CDR3 is TGTGCCACCGAGGGTGCGAACACCGGGGAGCTGTTTTTT.

CDR3 sequence (DNA): TGTGCCAGCAGCTTGAGGGGATACACCGGGGAGCTGTTTTTT. Its protein is CASSLRGYTGELFF. The chain combines TRBV7-2 with TRBJ2-2; D possibly matches TRBD1 or TRBD2 (5 bases each). The germline V and J ends were trimmed by 3 bases and 3 bases, with 8 bases remaining between them. In germline, CDR1 is SGHTA, CDR2 FQGNSA. The CDR3 is made up of 14 amino acids.

This clone was seen a single time. V gene TRBV6-5 combines with J gene TRBJ2-5; 15 nucleotides align to TRBD2. Germline V gene sequence: CDR1 MNHEY, CDR2 SVGAGI. The CDR3 covers 15 residues. V lost 5 bases and J lost 11; bases outside the gene matches: 9. CDR3 sequence reads: CASSNGLAGGGEQYF. In DNA form, the CDR3 reads TGTGCCAGCAGTAACGGACTAGCGGGAGGGGGGGAGCAGTACTTC.

The V and J genes are TRBV11-2 and TRBJ2-2; D possibly corresponds to TRBD2 (5 bases). The CDR3 is 13 residues long. Germline lookup yields CDR1 SGHAT and CDR2 FQNNGV. Trimming removed 8 bases at V and 7 bases at J, with 14 bases between. The CDR3 DNA is TGTGCCAGCCGGGGAGTCGGCGTCGGGGAGCTGTTTTTT. Translation gives CASRGVGVGELFF.

This chain joins TRBV29-1 and TRBJ2-5; TRBD1 aligns across 8 bases. The trim removed 7 bases at V and 5 bases at J, leaving 9 bases unmatched. The CDR3 runs 13 residues. The germline gives CDR1 SQVTM, CDR2 ANQGSEA. The CDR3 bases are TGCAGCGCCGGACAGGGAGGCGGGGAGACCCAGTACTTC. This encodes CSAGQGGGETQYF.

About this clone itself: The same CDR3 can be traced to other DNA sequences in this sample. This chain joins TRBV7-8 and TRBJ1-1; 7 positions agree with TRBD1. Trimming removed 5 bases from V and 4 bases from J; junction bases left unmatched: 4. The germline gives CDR1 SGHVS, CDR2 FQNEAQ. The CDR3 totals 13 residues. CDR3 protein: CASSLRQGTEAFF. The CDR3 nucleotides read TGTGCCAGCAGCCTACGACAGGGCACTGAAGCTTTCTTT.

The J gene is TRBJ2-2, the V gene TRBV5-1; D not certain. The CDR3 sequence is 14 residues long. The germline V gene has CDR1 SGHRS and CDR2 YFSETQ. The ends were cut back, 0 bases at V and 5 bases at J, with 8 bases in the middle. The CDR3 loop is CASSLGAHTGELFF. The CDR3 DNA sequence: TGCGCCAGCAGCTTGGGGGCTCATACCGGGGAGCTGTTTTTT.

Remarks on this clone: Different DNA sequences within this sample yield the same CDR3. The gene calls are TRBV6-5 and TRBJ2-1, with 10 bases matching TRBD2. The CDR3 is 16 residues long. V lost 2 bases, J lost 2 bases, and 3 bases stayed unmatched. CDR1 is MNHEY and CDR2 is SVGAGI in the germline V gene. In DNA, the CDR3 is TGTGCCAGCAGTTACGGGAGCGGGAGGGCCTACAATGAGCAGTTCTTC. Protein: CASSYGSGRAYNEQFF.

This sequence joins TRBV25-1 and TRBJ1-5; 10 bases align to TRBD1. CDR3 length equals 15 residues. CDR1 is MGHDK, CDR2 SYGVNS, per germline. V dropped 4 bases and J dropped 6; count of bases not matched to a gene: 6. CDR3 bases: TGTGCCAGCAGTGCCGCCGGGACAGGGGTTCAGCCCCAGCATTTT. Translating it yields CASSAAGTGVQPQHF.

The chain joins TRBV4-3 to TRBJ1-2; D is unclear. CDR3 length: 15 residues. Trimming removed 0 bases at V and 4 bases at J, with 12 bases between. The germline gives CDR1 LGHNA, CDR2 YSLEER. Here the CDR3 DNA reads TGCGCCAGCAGCCAAGATTCGAGGGTTGGCTATGGCTACACCTTC. Protein sequence: CASSQDSRVGYGYTF.

V is TRBV9 and J is TRBJ2-4, with TRBD1 matching over 8 bases. The J segment lost 9 bases and the V segment lost 2 bases, leaving 13 bases of the junction unmatched. Germline V gives CDR1 SGDLS, CDR2 YYNGEE. This CDR3 is built from 16 residues. DNA for the CDR3: TGTGCCAGCAGCGTCGCCGAACAGGGGGGAGGCGGCATTCAGTACTTC. This encodes CASSVAEQGGGGIQYF.

The V call is TRBV27, the J call TRBJ2-5; D remains ambiguous. This CDR3 region has 15 residues. Trimming took 5 bases from V and 2 from J, leaving 15 bases between them. Germline CDR1 and CDR2: MNHEY and SMNVEV (reference sequence). The chain's CDR3 is CASSHLSLGQETQYF. DNA for the CDR3: TGTGCCAGCAGTCATTTGTCTCTTGGGCAAGAGACCCAGTACTTC.

The rearrangement joins TRBV18 to TRBJ1-2; D is unresolved. The V gene lost 2 bases and the J gene lost 8 bases, with 12 bases spanning the gap. The CDR3 runs to 13 residues. The germline gives CDR1 KGHSH, CDR2 LQKENI. CDR3 residues: CASSPRPREGYTF. The CDR3 nucleotides read TGTGCCAGCTCACCAAGACCCCGGGAAGGCTACACCTTC.